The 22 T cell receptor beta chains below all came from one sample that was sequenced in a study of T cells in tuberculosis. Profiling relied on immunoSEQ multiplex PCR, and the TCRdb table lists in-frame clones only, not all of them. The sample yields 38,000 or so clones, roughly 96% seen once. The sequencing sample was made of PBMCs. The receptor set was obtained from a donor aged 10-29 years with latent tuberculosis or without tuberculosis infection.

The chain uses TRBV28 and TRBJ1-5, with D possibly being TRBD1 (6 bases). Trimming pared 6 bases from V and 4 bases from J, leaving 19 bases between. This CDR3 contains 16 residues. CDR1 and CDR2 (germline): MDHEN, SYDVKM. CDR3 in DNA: TGTGCCAGCAGCCAAAGGTCGCAGGGGTGGAATCAGCCCCAGCATTTT. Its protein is CASSQRSQGWNQPQHF.

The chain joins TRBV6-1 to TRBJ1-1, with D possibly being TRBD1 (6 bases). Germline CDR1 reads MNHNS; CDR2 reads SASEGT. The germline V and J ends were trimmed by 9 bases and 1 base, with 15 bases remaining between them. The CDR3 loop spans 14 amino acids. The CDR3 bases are TGTGCCAGTACCCTGCTGACAGGGAACACTGAAGCTTTCTTT. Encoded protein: CASTLLTGNTEAFF.

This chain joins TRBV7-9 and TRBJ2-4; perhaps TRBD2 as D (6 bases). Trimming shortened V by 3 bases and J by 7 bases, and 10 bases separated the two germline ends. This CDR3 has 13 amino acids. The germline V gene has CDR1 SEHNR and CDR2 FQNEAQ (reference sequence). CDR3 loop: CASSFAEGNIQYF. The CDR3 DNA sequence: TGTGCCAGCAGCTTCGCGGAGGGGAACATTCAGTACTTC.

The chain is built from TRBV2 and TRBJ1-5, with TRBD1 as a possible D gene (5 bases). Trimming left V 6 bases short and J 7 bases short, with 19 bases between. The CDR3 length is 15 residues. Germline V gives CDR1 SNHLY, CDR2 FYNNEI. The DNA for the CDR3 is TGTGCCAGCAGGGAGCGGGCAGGGACGCGACAGCCCCAGCATTTT. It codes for CASRERAGTRQPQHF.

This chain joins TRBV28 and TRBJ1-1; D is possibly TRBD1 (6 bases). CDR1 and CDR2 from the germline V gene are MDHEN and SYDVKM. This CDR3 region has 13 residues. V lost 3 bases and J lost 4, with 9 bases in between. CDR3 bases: TGTGCCAGCAGTTTTCGCAGGGGCACTGAAGCTTTCTTT. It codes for CASSFRRGTEAFF. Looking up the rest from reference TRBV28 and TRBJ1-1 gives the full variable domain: DVKVTQSSRYLVKRTGEKVFLECVQDMDHENMFWYRQDPGLGLRLIYFSYDVKMKEKGDIPEGYSVSREKKERFSLILESASTNQTSMYLCASSFRRGTEAFFGQGTRLTVV.

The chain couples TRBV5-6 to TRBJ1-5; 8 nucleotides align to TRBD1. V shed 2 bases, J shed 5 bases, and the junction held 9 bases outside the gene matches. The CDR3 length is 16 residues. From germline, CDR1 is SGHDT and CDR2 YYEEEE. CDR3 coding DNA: TGTGCCAGCAGCTTCGGGACAGGTGGGGTGCATCAGCCCCAGCATTTT. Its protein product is CASSFGTGGVHQPQHF.

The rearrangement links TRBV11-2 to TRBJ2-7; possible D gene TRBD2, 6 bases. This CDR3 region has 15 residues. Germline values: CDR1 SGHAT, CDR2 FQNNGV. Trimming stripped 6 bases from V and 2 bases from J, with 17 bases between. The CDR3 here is CASRTVTGLPYEQYF. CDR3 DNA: TGTGCCAGCAGAACGGTAACGGGACTCCCCTACGAGCAGTACTTC.

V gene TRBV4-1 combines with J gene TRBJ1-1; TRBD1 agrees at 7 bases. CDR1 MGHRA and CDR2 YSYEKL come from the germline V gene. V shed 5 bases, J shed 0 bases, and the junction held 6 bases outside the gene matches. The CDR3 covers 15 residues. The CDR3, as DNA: TGCGCCAGCAGCTCCCGGACAGGTATGAACACTGAAGCTTTCTTT. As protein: CASSSRTGMNTEAFF.

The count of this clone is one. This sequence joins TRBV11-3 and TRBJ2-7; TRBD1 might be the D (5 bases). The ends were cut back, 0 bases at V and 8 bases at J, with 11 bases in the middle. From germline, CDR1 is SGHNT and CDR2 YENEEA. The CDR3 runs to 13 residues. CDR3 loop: CASSLEARDKQYF. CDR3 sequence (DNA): TGTGCCAGCAGCTTAGAAGCCAGGGATAAGCAGTACTTC.

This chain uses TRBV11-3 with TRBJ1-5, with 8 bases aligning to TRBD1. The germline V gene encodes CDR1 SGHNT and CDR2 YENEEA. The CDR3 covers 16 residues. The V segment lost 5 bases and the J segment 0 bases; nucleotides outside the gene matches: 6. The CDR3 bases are TGTGCCAGCAGCCCACAGGGGGAGAATAGCAATCAGCCCCAGCATTTT. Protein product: CASSPQGENSNQPQHF.

CDR3 nucleotides: TGTGCCAGTAGTACCCGGGCTGGACTAGAGCAGTTCTTC. Amino acid sequence: CASSTRAGLEQFF. This chain connects TRBV19 to TRBJ2-1, with D perhaps TRBD2 (6 bases). The V gene's germline CDR1 is LNHDA and CDR2 SQIVND (reference sequence). V was clipped by 4 bases and J by 10 bases, with 14 bases between them. There are 13 residues in the CDR3.

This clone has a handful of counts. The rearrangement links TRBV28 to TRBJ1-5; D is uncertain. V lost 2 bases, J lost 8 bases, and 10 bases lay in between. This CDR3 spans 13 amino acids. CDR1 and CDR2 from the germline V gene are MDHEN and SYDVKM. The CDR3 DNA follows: TGTGCCAGCAGTTTAGAGGGTCAGAAGCCCCAGCATTTT. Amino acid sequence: CASSLEGQKPQHF.

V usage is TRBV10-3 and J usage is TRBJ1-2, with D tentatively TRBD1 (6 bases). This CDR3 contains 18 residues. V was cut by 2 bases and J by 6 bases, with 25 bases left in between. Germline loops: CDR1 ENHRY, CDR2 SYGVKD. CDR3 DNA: TGTGCCATCAGTGAGCAAATAAGTCCCGGAACAGGGCCCCATGGCTACACCTTC. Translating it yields CAISEQISPGTGPHGYTF.

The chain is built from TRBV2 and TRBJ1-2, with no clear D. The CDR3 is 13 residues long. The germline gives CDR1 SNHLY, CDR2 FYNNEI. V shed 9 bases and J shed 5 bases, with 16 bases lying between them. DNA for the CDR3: TGTGCCAGTGCCTCAGAAATGACTTATGGCTACACCTTC. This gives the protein CASASEMTYGYTF.

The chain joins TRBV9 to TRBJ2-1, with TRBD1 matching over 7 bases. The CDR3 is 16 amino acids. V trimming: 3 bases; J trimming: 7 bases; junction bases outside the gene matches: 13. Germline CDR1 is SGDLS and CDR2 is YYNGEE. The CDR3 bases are TGTGCCAGCAGCGAGACAGGGACAGTTTTGTGGAATGAGCAGTTCTTC. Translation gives CASSETGTVLWNEQFF. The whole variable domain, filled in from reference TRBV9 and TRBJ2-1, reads DSGVTQTPKHLITATGQRVTLRCSPRSGDLSVYWYQQSLDQGLQFLIQYYNGEERAKGNILERFSAQQFPDLHSELNLSSLELGDSALYFCASSETGTVLWNEQFFGPGTRLTVL.

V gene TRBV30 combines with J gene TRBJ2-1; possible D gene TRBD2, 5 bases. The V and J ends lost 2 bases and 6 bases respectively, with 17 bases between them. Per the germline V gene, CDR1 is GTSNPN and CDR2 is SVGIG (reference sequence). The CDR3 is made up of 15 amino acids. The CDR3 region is CAWSFPLAFSNEQFF. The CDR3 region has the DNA TGTGCCTGGAGTTTCCCTCTAGCTTTCTCCAATGAGCAGTTCTTC.

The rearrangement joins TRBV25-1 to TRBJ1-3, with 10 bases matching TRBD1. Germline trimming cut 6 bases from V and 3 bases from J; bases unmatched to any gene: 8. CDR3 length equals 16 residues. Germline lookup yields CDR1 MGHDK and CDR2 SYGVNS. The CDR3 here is CASSKTGGADGNTIYF. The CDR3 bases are TGTGCCAGCAGCAAGACAGGGGGCGCGGATGGAAACACCATATATTTT.

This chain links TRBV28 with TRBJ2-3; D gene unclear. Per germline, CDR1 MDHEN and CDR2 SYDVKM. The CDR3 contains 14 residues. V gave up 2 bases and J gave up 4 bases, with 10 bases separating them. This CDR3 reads CASSLPLNPDTQYF. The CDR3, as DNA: TGTGCCAGCAGTTTACCCCTAAACCCAGATACGCAGTATTTT. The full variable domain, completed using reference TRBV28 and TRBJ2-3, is DVKVTQSSRYLVKRTGEKVFLECVQDMDHENMFWYRQDPGLGLRLIYFSYDVKMKEKGDIPEGYSVSREKKERFSLILESASTNQTSMYLCASSLPLNPDTQYFGPGTRLTVL.

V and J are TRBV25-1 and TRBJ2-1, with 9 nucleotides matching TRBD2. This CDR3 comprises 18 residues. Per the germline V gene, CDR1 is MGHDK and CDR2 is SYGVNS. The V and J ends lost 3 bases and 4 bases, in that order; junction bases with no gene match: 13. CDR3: CASSDGASGEFYYNEQFF. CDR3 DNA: TGTGCCAGCAGTGATGGGGCTAGCGGGGAATTTTATTACAATGAGCAGTTCTTC.

CDR3 in amino acids: CVVRTLTGGYTF. CDR3 in DNA: TGTGTCGTACGCACCCTCACGGGGGGCTACACCTTC. This chain links TRBV27 with TRBJ1-2; D ambiguous. From germline, CDR1 is MNHEY and CDR2 SMNVEV (reference sequence). This CDR3 is built from 12 residues.

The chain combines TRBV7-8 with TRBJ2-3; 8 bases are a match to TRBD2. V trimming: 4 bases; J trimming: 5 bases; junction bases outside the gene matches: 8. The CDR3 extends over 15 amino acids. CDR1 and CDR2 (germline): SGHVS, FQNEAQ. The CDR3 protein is CASSSPGTRKDTQYF. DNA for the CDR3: TGTGCCAGCAGCTCTCCCGGGACTAGAAAAGATACGCAGTATTTT.

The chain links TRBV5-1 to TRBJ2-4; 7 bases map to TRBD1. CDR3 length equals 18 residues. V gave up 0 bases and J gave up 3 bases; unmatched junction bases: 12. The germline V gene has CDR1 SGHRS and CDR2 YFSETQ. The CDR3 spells CASSLGLQGGADKNIQYF. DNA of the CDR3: TGCGCCAGCAGCTTGGGTCTCCAAGGGGGCGCGGACAAAAACATTCAGTACTTC.